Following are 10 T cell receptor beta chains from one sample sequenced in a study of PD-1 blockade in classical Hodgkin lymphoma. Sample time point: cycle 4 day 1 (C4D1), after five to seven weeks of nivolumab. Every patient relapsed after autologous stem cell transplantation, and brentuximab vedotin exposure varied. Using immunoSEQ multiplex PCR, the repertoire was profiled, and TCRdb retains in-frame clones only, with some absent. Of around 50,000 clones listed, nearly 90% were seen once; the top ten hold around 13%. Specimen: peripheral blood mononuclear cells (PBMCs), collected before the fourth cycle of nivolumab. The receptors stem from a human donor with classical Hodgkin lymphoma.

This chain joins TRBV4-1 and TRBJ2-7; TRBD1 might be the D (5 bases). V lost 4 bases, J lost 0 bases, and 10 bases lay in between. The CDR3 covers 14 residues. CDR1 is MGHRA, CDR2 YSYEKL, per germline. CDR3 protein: CASSLTGDSYEQYF. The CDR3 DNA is TGCGCCAGCAGCCTTACAGGTGACTCCTACGAGCAGTACTTC.

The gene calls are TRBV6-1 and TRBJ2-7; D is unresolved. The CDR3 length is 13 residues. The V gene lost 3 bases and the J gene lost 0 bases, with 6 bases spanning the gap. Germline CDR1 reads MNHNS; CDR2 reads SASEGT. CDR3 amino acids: CASSDQDSYEQYF. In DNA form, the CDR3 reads TGTGCCAGCAGTGATCAGGACTCCTACGAGCAGTACTTC.

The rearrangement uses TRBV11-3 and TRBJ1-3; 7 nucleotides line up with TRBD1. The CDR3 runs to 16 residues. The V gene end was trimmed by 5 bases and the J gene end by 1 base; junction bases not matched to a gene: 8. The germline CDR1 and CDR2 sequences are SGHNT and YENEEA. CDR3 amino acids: CASSPGPGQSGNTIYF. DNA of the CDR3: TGTGCCAGCAGCCCTGGTCCGGGACAGTCTGGAAACACCATATATTTT. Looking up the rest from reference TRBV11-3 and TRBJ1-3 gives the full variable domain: EAGVVQSPRYKIIEKKQPVAFWCNPISGHNTLYWYLQNLGQGPELLIRYENEEAVDDSQLPKDRFSAERLKGVDSTLKIQPAELGDSAVYLCASSPGPGQSGNTIYFGEGSWLTVV.

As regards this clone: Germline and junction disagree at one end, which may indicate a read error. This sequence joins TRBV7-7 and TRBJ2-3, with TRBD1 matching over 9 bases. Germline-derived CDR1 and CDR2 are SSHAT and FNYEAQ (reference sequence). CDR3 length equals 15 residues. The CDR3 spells CASSFGTGSADTQYF. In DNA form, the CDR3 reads TGTGCTAGCAGCTTTGGGACAGGGTCGGCAGATACGCAGTATTTT.

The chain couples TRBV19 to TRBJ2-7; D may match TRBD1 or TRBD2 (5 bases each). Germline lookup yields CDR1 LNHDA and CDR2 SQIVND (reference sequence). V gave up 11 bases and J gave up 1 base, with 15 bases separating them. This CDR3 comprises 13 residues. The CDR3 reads CASKRGASYEQYF. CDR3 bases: TGTGCCTCGAAAAGAGGGGCTTCCTACGAGCAGTACTTC.

The chain's CDR3 is CASSFSDYGYTF. The CDR3 coding sequence is TGTGCCAGCAGCTTTTCGGACTATGGCTACACCTTC. This chain connects TRBV5-4 to TRBJ1-2; no clear D gene. The germline gives CDR1 SGHNT, CDR2 YYREEE (reference sequence). The ends were cut back, 2 bases at V and 3 bases at J, with 5 bases in the middle. This CDR3 spans 12 amino acids.

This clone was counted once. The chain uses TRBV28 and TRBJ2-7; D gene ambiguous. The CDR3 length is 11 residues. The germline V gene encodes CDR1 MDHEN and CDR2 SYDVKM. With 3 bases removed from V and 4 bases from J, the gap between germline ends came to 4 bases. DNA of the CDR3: TGTGCCAGCAGTTTCGCATACGAGCAGTACTTC. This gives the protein CASSFAYEQYF. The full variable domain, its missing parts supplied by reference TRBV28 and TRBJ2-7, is DVKVTQSSRYLVKRTGEKVFLECVQDMDHENMFWYRQDPGLGLRLIYFSYDVKMKEKGDIPEGYSVSREKKERFSLILESASTNQTSMYLCASSFAYEQYFGPGTRLTVT.

This CDR3 reads CASSVGRTSGANVLTF. CDR3 nucleotides: TGTGCCAGCAGTGTTGGACGGACCTCTGGGGCCAACGTCCTGACTTTC. The chain uses TRBV6-1 and TRBJ2-6; D is ambiguous. The germline CDR1 and CDR2 sequences are MNHNS and SASEGT. V lost 4 bases, J lost 0 bases, and 10 bases lay in between. This CDR3 spans 16 amino acids.

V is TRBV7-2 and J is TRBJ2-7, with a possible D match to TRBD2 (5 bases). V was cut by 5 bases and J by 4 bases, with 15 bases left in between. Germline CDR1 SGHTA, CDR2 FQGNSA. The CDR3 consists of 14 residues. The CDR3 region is CASSRAAARYEQYF. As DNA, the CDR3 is TGTGCCAGCAGCAGGGCAGCGGCAAGATACGAGCAGTACTTC.

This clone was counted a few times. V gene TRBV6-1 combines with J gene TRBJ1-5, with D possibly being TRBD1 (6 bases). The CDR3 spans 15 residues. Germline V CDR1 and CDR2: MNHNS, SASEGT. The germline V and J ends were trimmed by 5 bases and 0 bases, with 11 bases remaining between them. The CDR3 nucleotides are TGTGCCAGCAGTTGGGACAACTATAGCAATCAGCCCCAGCATTTT. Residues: CASSWDNYSNQPQHF.